A selection of T cell receptor beta chains follows, all from one sample in a study of blood T cell repertoires in COVID-19. Profiling relied on immunoSEQ multiplex PCR, and the TCRdb table lists in-frame clones only, not all of them. The sample consists of roughly 670,000 clones, over 80% of them appearing once. The source material was peripheral blood. These receptors were collected from a woman aged 18 to 35 with acute or convalescent COVID-19. CDR3s leave out the opening cysteine and the closing phenylalanine or tryptophan. The order of the fields is clone size, V gene, CDR3 protein. A row's size may be missing; if present it is once, few, many or a size class.

. | TRBV4-3 | ASSQDRVRGEEQY
. | TRBV27 | ASSLKVGATEAF
once | TRBV29-1 | SVMTGMNTEAF
. | TRBV7-9 | ASSQGQGDEKLF
. | TRBV5-8 | ASSLDRNTEAF
once | TRBV15 | ATSRDRGEGQPQH
. | TRBV12-3/TRBV12-4 | ASSFGGTDTQY
. | TRBV24-1 | ATTLSRGAEAF
. | TRBV7-8 | ASSGRQGAGYGYT
once | TRBV7-8 | ASTRGQGNQPQH
. | TRBV5-1 | ASSTRPSVLNSVNTEAF
. | TRBV10-2 | ASNDRGQDQPQH
. | TRBV5-6 | ASSLGQSGEKLF
. | TRBV18 | ASSPRGDGEQF
. | TRBV4-1 | ASSQGGGGARTDTQY
once | TRBV29-1 | SVERHPGANYGYT
. | TRBV11-3 | ASSLGGPGTEAF
few | TRBV6-5 | ASSLNRGMNTEAF
. | TRBV7-9 | ASSPLFYGEGVEQF
. | TRBV5-5 | ASSLADADEQY
. | TRBV5-6 | ASTGGENNSPLH
. | TRBV2 | ASSEGQGTPLH
. | TRBV19 | ASSLRQWGEDEQF
. | TRBV6-5 | ASSYSGDRGGGYT
. | TRBV27 | ASSSSNRGPMEKLF
. | TRBV5-4 | ASSTAGRPPNEQY
. | TRBV27 | ASSFFQGTEAF
. | TRBV2 | ASKDSNYGYT
few | TRBV19 | ASSRQREKLF
once | TRBV4-1 | ASSRTGAGELF
. | TRBV21-1 | ASTQGLRVVGQPQH
. | TRBV5-5 | ASTADYEQY
. | TRBV27 | ASSLRSRDRHNQPQH
. | TRBV4-1 | ASSQGLAGGYEQY
. | TRBV6-4 | ASPSGGWGAGAGEQY
. | TRBV29-1 | SVDTGAGDTQY
. | TRBV2 | ASSYLAGGADTQY
. | TRBV19 | ASSIFRQRIDGNTIY
. | TRBV30 | AWSVWGDYGYT
. | TRBV27 | ASRTGLNQPQH
. | TRBV5-1 | ASSLPSGETQY
once | TRBV6-6 | ASSPGGGNYGYT
. | TRBV12-3/TRBV12-4 | ASSLEWRGYT
. | TRBV6-5 | ASSYSRFYGYT
. | TRBV7-8 | ASSLGWGQGGQPQH
once | TRBV2 | ASRRGQSSNQPQH
. | TRBV30 | AWTNSGQSYNEQF
. | TRBV7-2 | ASSPTPMNTEAF
. | TRBV18 | ASSPGGDQPQH
. | TRBV27 | ASSFGGDTQY
. | TRBV5-1 | ASRETGRYGYT
. | TRBV10-1 | ASSEPRGGAREKLF
. | TRBV13 | ASSFLGASGEQF
. | TRBV27 | ASTSTRLGSTEAF
. | TRBV30 | AWRGGLQDTQY
. | TRBV2 | ASTTGGPEAF
once | TRBV6-5 | ASSYEGQGAEAF
. | TRBV7-9 | ASSTRRDSSYNEQF